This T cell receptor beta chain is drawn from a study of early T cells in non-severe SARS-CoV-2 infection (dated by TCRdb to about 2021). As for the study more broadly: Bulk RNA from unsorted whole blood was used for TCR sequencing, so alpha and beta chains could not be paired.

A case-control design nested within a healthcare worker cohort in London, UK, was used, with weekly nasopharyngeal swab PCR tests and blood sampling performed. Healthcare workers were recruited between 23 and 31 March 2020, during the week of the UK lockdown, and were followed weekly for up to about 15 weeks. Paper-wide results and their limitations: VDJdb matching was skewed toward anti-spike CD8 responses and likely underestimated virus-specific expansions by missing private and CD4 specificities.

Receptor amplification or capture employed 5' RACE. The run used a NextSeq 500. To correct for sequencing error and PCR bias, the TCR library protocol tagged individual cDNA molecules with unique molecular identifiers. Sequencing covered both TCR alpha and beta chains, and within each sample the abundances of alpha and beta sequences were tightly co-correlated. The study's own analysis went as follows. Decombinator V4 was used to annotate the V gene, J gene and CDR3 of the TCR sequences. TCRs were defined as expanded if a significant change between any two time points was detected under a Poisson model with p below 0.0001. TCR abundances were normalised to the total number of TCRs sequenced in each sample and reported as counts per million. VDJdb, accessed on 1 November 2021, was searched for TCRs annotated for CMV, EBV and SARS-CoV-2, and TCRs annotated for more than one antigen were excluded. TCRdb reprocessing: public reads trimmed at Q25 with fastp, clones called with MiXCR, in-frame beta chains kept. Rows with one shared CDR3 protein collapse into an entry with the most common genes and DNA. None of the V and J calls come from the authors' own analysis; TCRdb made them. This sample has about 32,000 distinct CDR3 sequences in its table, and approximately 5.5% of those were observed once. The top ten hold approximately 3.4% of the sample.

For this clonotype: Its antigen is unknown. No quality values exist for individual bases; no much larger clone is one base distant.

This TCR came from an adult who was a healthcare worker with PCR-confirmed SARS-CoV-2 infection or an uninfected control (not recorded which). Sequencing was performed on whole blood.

The DNA is TGTGCCAGCAGTGCTCCGGGACAGGGGGCGGATGGCTACACCTTC. It encodes CASSAPGQGADGYTF. The rearrangement combines TRBV6-5 with TRBJ1-2; 12 bases in the middle match TRBD1. Clipping removes 5 bases from V and 6 bases from J, with 7 as the unmatched junction base count. The CDR3 contains 15 residues, cysteine and phenylalanine counted. CDR3 DNA is the only sequence kept; it has 45 bases, read in frame from the first base. The CDR1 and CDR2 encoded by the germline V gene are MNHEY and SVGAGI.